This T cell receptor beta chain was profiled in a study of T-cell memory formation after mild COVID-19. Germline CDR1 is LGHNA and CDR2 is YSLEER. The CDR3 consists of 15 residues. With 4 bases removed from V and 3 bases from J, the gap between germline ends came to 15 bases. The study's findings and limits: That cross-reactive memory joined was suggested by some responding clones appearing in pre-infection memory. In second-wave clones peaking day 37, SARS-CoV-2 specificity remained unconfirmed. A second wave expanding day 15 to 37 was CD4+-biased; contracting clones were balanced.

This clonotype was seen more than once but under ten times. The antigen is undetermined. 5'RACE, which relied on constant-segment primers, yielded TCR alpha and TCR beta cDNA libraries carrying sample barcodes and UMIs. MiXCR was run by TCRdb on the 5' RACE reads, yielding one entry per CDR3 protein. Of 250,000 or so distinct CDR3 sequences listed, about a sixth are singletons. The chain recombines TRBV4-3 with TRBJ1-1; weak D call: TRBD1 (6 bases). The source of this sequence is a man between 18 and 35 years old who had mild COVID-19 (a few samples of this study predate the infection). Cell type and time point are not known. The specimen sequenced was PBMCs or a T cell subset sorted from them (not recorded which). CDR3 nucleotide sequence: TGCGCCAGCAGCCGAGAGGGGGTCGGTGACACTGAAGCTTTCTTT. Protein product: CASSREGVGDTEAFF.